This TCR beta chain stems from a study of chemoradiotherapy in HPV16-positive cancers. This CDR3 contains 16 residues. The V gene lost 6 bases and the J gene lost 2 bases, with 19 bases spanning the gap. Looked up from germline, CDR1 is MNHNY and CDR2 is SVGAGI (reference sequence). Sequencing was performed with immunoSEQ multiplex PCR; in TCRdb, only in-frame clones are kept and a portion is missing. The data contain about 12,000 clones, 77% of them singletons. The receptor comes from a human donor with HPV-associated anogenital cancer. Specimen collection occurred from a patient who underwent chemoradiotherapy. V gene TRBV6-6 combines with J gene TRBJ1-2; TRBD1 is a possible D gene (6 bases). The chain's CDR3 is CASSLAKQGLNYGYTF. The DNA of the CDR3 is TGTGCCAGCAGCTTGGCCAAACAGGGTCTCAACTATGGCTACACCTTC.